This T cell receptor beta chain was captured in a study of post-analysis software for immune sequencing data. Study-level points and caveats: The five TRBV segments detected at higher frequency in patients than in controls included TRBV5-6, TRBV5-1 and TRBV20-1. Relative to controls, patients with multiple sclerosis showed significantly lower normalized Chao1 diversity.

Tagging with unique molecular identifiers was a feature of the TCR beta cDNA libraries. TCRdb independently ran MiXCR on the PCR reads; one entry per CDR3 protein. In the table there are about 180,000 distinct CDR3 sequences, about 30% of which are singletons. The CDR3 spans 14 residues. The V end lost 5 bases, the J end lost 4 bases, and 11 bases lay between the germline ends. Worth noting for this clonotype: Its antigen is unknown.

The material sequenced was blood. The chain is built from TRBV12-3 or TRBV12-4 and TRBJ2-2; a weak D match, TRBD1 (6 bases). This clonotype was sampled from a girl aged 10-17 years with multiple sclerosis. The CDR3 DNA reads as TGTGCCAGCAGTCCCAGAGGGGGCACCGGGGAGCTGTTTTTT. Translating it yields CASSPRGGTGELFF.